A single sample gave rise to the 18 T cell receptor beta chains below, sequenced in a study of cytomegalovirus exposure and HLA in healthy donors. Both 60 Vbeta primers and 13 Jbeta primers went into the PCR. The assay was immunoSEQ multiplex PCR, and TCRdb's table has in-frame clones only and misses some. The sample holds 35,000 to 55,000 clones, around 64% seen once. The sample comprised PBMCs. The receptors shown here come from a human donor in good health.

The sample holds a few counts of this clone. The chain carries TRBV6-5 and TRBJ1-2; no definite D call. Germline CDR1 MNHEY, CDR2 SVGAGI. This CDR3 has 11 residues. V gave up 5 bases and J gave up 4 bases, with 5 bases separating them. In nucleotides, the CDR3 is TGTGCCAGCAGTAACAGCTATGGCTACACCTTC. As protein: CASSNSYGYTF.

The chain joins TRBV5-6 to TRBJ2-7, with D possibly being TRBD2 (5 bases). Germline lookup yields CDR1 SGHDT and CDR2 YYEEEE. The CDR3 has 15 residues. V was cut by 1 base and J by 2 bases, with 13 bases left in between. The CDR3 region has the DNA TGTGCCAGCAGCTTGTCTTTCGCGGGCACCTACGAGCAGTACTTC. It encodes CASSLSFAGTYEQYF.

This clone has only one observation. This CDR3 is CASSIQGTEAFF. The CDR3 DNA reads TGTGCCAGCAGTATCCAGGGCACTGAAGCTTTCTTT. This chain uses TRBV6-5 with TRBJ1-1; tentatively, D is TRBD1 (5 bases). Per the germline V gene, CDR1 is MNHEY and CDR2 is SVGAGI. With 5 bases removed from V and 4 bases from J, the gap between germline ends came to 8 bases. The CDR3 has 12 residues.

The V gene is TRBV5-1, the J gene TRBJ1-2; 9 nucleotides align to TRBD1. The CDR3 spans 15 residues. Trimming at V came to 3 bases and at J to 8 bases, leaving 11 bases not matched to a gene. Germline loops: CDR1 SGHRS, CDR2 YFSETQ. The CDR3 protein is CASSSGTGWTNGYTF. CDR3 coding DNA: TGCGCCAGCAGCTCGGGGACAGGGTGGACAAACGGCTACACCTTC.

As DNA, the CDR3 is TGCGCCAGCAGCCAATACAGCGGGGGTCTCCGGGAGCAGTTCTTC. Amino acid sequence: CASSQYSGGLREQFF. J is TRBJ2-1 and V is TRBV4-3, with 8 bases fitting TRBD2. J lost 10 bases, V lost 2 bases, and 10 bases had no gene match. Germline V CDR1 and CDR2: LGHNA, YSLEER. The CDR3 spans 15 residues.

The J gene is TRBJ1-1, the V gene TRBV7-6, with D unresolved. V lost 1 base to trimming and J lost 1 base, with 10 bases between them. CDR3 length: 15 residues. CDR1 and CDR2 (germline): SGHVS, FNYEAQ. The CDR3 DNA reads TGTGCCAGCAGCTTAGTACCCGGTACGAACACTGAAGCTTTCTTT. Translation gives CASSLVPGTNTEAFF.

V and J are TRBV4-2 and TRBJ2-2; D may be TRBD1 (6 bases). V was clipped by 1 base and J by 6 bases, with 9 bases between them. There are 14 residues in the CDR3. Germline assignment: CDR1 LGHNA and CDR2 YNFKEQ. DNA for the CDR3: TGTGCCAGCAGCCAAGTGGGGGCCCCCGGGGAGCTGTTTTTT. This codes for CASSQVGAPGELFF.

V usage is TRBV5-1 and J usage is TRBJ1-2; D ambiguous. CDR1 SGHRS and CDR2 YFSETQ come from the germline V gene. With 0 bases removed from V and 14 bases from J, the gap between germline ends came to 14 bases. This CDR3 spans 12 amino acids. For the CDR3, the DNA is TGCGCCAGCAGCTTGGACCGCCGAGGCCTAACCTTC. Its protein product is CASSLDRRGLTF.

The chain uses TRBV5-1 and TRBJ2-3; D is perhaps TRBD2 (7 bases). V was cut by 4 bases and J by 1 base, with 19 bases left in between. Germline V CDR1 and CDR2: SGHRS, YFSETQ. The CDR3 contains 17 residues. CDR3 sequence reads: CASSAPGGGWGTDTQYF. CDR3 DNA sequence: TGCGCCAGCAGCGCGCCGGGCGGGGGCTGGGGCACAGATACGCAGTATTTT.

This clone was counted only a few times. The gene calls are TRBV28 and TRBJ1-2; TRBD1 might be the D (6 bases). Deletions cut 0 bases from V and 0 bases from J, with 17 bases between. The CDR3 is 18 amino acids. Germline V lookup: CDR1 MDHEN, CDR2 SYDVKM. CDR3 sequence reads: CASSLWGALRQTNYGYTF. The CDR3 nucleotides read TGTGCCAGCAGTTTATGGGGGGCCCTCCGACAGACTAACTATGGCTACACCTTC.

The chain joins TRBV18 to TRBJ2-5; the D gene is possibly TRBD2 (5 bases). Deletions cut 6 bases from V and 3 bases from J, with 8 bases between. CDR1 is KGHSH and CDR2 is LQKENI in the germline V gene. This CDR3 comprises 12 residues. The CDR3 nucleotides read TGTGCCAGCTCCCCCGGGAAAGAGACCCAGTACTTC. It yields the protein CASSPGKETQYF.

The chain carries TRBV30 and TRBJ2-7; perhaps TRBD2 as D (5 bases). This CDR3 has 14 residues. Germline CDR1 reads GTSNPN; CDR2 reads SVGIG (reference sequence). V lost 3 bases to trimming and J lost 3 bases, with 15 bases between them. The CDR3 loop reads CAWREVPPDYEQYF. The CDR3 nucleotides read TGTGCCTGGAGGGAGGTCCCGCCGGACTACGAGCAGTACTTC.

The chain is built from TRBV27 and TRBJ1-5, with D perhaps TRBD1 (6 bases). Trimming took 2 bases from V and 7 from J, leaving 9 bases between them. This CDR3 contains 13 residues. In germline, CDR1 is MNHEY, CDR2 SMNVEV (reference sequence). The CDR3 nucleotides read TGTGCCAGCAGTTTAACAGGGTGGCAGCCCCAGCATTTT. It yields the protein CASSLTGWQPQHF.

The rearrangement uses TRBV9 and TRBJ1-2; TRBD1 agrees at 8 bases. The V segment lost 4 bases and the J segment 4 bases; nucleotides outside the gene matches: 6. The germline gives CDR1 SGDLS, CDR2 YYNGEE. This CDR3 contains 14 residues. CDR3 sequence: CASSPQGQVYGYTF. In nucleotides, the CDR3 is TGTGCCAGCAGCCCCCAGGGACAGGTCTATGGCTACACCTTC.

This clone appeared a single time. The chain employs TRBV7-8 and TRBJ1-5; D gene uncertain. The CDR3 has 14 amino acids. Germline V gene sequence: CDR1 SGHVS, CDR2 FQNEAQ. The V and J ends lost 0 bases and 3 bases respectively, with 6 bases between them. The CDR3 sequence: CASSLAAPNQPQHF. In DNA, the CDR3 is TGTGCCAGCAGCTTAGCGGCCCCCAATCAGCCCCAGCATTTT.

The chain carries TRBV4-2 and TRBJ2-3, with 7 nucleotides matching TRBD2. In germline, CDR1 is LGHNA, CDR2 YNFKEQ. CDR3 length equals 16 residues. The V gene end was trimmed by 2 bases and the J gene end by 3 bases; junction bases not matched to a gene: 8. The CDR3 sequence is CASSQSPAGSTDTQYF. The CDR3 DNA follows: TGTGCCAGCAGCCAATCCCCAGCGGGGAGTACAGATACGCAGTATTTT.

This clone was detected a few times. The chain links TRBV7-8 to TRBJ1-5; 10 positions agree with TRBD1. The CDR3 covers 17 residues. Trimming cost V 5 bases and J 4 bases; bases outside gene matches: 11. Per germline, CDR1 SGHVS and CDR2 FQNEAQ. The CDR3 region is CASSLKPGQGINQPQHF. In nucleotides, the CDR3 is TGTGCCAGCAGCCTAAAGCCGGGACAGGGGATAAATCAGCCCCAGCATTTT. Complete variable domain (other parts from reference TRBV7-8 and TRBJ1-5): GAGVSQSPRYKVAKRGQDVALRCDPISGHVSLFWYQQALGQGPEFLTYFQNEAQLDKSGLPSDRFFAERPEGSVSTLKIQRTQQEDSAVYLCASSLKPGQGINQPQHFGDGTRLSIL.

The rearrangement uses TRBV7-2 and TRBJ1-4; perhaps TRBD1 as D (6 bases). Germline V gene lookup returns CDR1 SGHTA and CDR2 FQGNSA. Trimming stripped 2 bases from V and 0 bases from J, with 7 bases between. The CDR3 spans 15 residues. The CDR3 here is CASSLNRATNEKLFF. CDR3 nucleotide sequence: TGTGCCAGCAGCTTAAACAGGGCAACTAATGAAAAACTGTTTTTT.